This T cell receptor beta chain was obtained from a study of blood T cells in healthy people across ages. For the study at large: T cells yielded about one barcoded beta molecule per two cells through template switching.

Samples had at least 7 million PBMCs isolated from them. It was with a sample-barcoded 5' primer and a J-beta primer mix that a second PCR of roughly 7 to 11 cycles was run. TCRdb re-called the 5' RACE reads with MiXCR, one entry per CDR3 protein. Of roughly 2 million distinct CDR3 sequences in the sample, roughly 50% are singletons; the top ten hold about 2.1%. Remarks on this clonotype: Its antigen is not known.

Study outcomes and limitations: Higher diversity and more naive CD4+ cells were features of long-lived donors, compared to aged donors.

The V gene lost 0 bases and the J gene lost 8 bases, with 15 bases spanning the gap. The CDR3 spans 15 residues. Germline V lookup: CDR1 LGHNA, CDR2 YSLEER. This receptor was identified in a woman aged 40 to 50 in good health. This chain connects TRBV4-3 to TRBJ2-3, with no clear D. The sample comprised blood. Written as DNA, the CDR3 is TGCGCCAGCAGCCAAGAACCCATCACCCAGAGTACGCAGTATTTT. It specifies CASSQEPITQSTQYF.